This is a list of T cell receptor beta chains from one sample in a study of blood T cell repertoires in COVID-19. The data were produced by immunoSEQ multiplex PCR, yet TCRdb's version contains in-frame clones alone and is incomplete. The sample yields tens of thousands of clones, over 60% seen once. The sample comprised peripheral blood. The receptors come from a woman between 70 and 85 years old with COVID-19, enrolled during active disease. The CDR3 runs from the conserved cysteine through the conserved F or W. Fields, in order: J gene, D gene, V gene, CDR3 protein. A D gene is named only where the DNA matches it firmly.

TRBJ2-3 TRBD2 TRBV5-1 CASSSGLAPGDTQYF
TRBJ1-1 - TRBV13 CASSLRAEAFF
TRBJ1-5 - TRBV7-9 CASSNNIRGAEMPQHF
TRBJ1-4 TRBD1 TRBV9 CASSVTGGEKKLFF
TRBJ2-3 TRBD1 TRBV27 CASRGQGLDTQYF
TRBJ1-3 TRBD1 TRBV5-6 CASSGTGGRSGNTIYF
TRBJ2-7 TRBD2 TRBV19 CASSPAFLAGETYEQYF
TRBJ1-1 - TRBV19 CASYRNTEAFF
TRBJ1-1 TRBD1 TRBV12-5 CASGLVQFRGTGGTEAFF
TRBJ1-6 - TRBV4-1 CASSQDEQGGNSPLHF
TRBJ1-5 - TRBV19 CASSHSNQPQHF
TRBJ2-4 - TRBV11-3 CASSLVRPGESAKNIQYF
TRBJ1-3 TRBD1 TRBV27 CASGTTTGVSGNTIYF
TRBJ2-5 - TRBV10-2 CASSGTIQETQYF
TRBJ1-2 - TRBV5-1 CASSWQGTNNYGYTF
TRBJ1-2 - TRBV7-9 CASSLAKDFPLANYGYTF